Listed below are T cell receptor beta chains from one sample, sequenced in a study of technical replicates of blood from a handful of donors. Libraries were prepared by immunoSEQ multiplex PCR; TCRdb keeps only in-frame clonotypes and omits some of them. Of some 73,000 clones listed, over 90% were seen once; the top ten hold roughly 4.5%. Sequencing input: PBMCs. The receptors were sampled from a human donor in good health. Some clones in this sample may be carry-over from other donors' samples. Each CDR3 is given with its conserved first and last residue. Each record gives: D gene, V gene, J gene, clone size, CDR3 DNA, CDR3 protein. The D gene is left open where the match is weak. Part of the rows lack a size; the others show once, few, many or a class for expanded clones.

d_gene: TRBD1
v_gene: TRBV25-1
j_gene: TRBJ1-1
abundance: few
CDR3nt: TGTGCCAGCACCTCGAGGGGGACAGCGAGGGTGGAGAACACTGAAGCTTTCTTT
CDR3aa: CASTSRGTARVENTEAFF

d_gene: NA
v_gene: TRBV10-3
j_gene: TRBJ2-7
abundance: NA
CDR3nt: TGTGCCATCAGTGAGTCGGTAGTCGGGAGCTCCTACGAGCAGTACTTC
CDR3aa: CAISESVVGSSYEQYF

d_gene: TRBD2
v_gene: TRBV20-1
j_gene: TRBJ2-1
abundance: NA
CDR3nt: TGCAGTACCTGGACTAGTGGTGAGCAGTTCTTC
CDR3aa: CSTWTSGEQFF

d_gene: TRBD1
v_gene: TRBV4-1
j_gene: TRBJ1-2
abundance: NA
CDR3nt: TGCGCCAGCAGCCCCCAAGCTAGGACAGGGGGCTATGGCTACACCTTC
CDR3aa: CASSPQARTGGYGYTF

d_gene: NA
v_gene: TRBV6-1
j_gene: TRBJ1-2
abundance: NA
CDR3nt: TGTGCCAGCAGTGAGGGGGCCCACTATGGCTACACCTTC
CDR3aa: CASSEGAHYGYTF

d_gene: TRBD2
v_gene: TRBV4-1
j_gene: TRBJ2-3
abundance: NA
CDR3nt: TGCGCCAGCAGCCAGCGAGGACTAGCGGGAGTAGATACGCAGTATTTT
CDR3aa: CASSQRGLAGVDTQYF

d_gene: NA
v_gene: TRBV10-3
j_gene: TRBJ1-3
abundance: NA
CDR3nt: TGTGCCATCGTGGACAGCACTGGAAACACCATATATTTT
CDR3aa: CAIVDSTGNTIYF

d_gene: TRBD1
v_gene: TRBV2
j_gene: TRBJ1-2
abundance: NA
CDR3nt: TGTGCCAGCAGTGATACACCCGGGACAGGGGGGTTTGGCTACACCTTC
CDR3aa: CASSDTPGTGGFGYTF

d_gene: TRBD2
v_gene: TRBV28
j_gene: TRBJ2-7
abundance: once
CDR3nt: TGTGCCAGCACCCCTCCGGGACTAGGTTTCGAGCAGTACTTC
CDR3aa: CASTPPGLGFEQYF

d_gene: TRBD1
v_gene: TRBV15
j_gene: TRBJ2-7
abundance: NA
CDR3nt: TGTGCCACCAGCCTAATGACAGGGGGTCGATACGAGCAGTACTTC
CDR3aa: CATSLMTGGRYEQYF

d_gene: NA
v_gene: TRBV5-1
j_gene: TRBJ1-1
abundance: NA
CDR3nt: TGCGCCAGCAGCCTAGGGGGTTCTATGCACACTGAAGCTTTCTTT
CDR3aa: CASSLGGSMHTEAFF

d_gene: TRBD2
v_gene: TRBV7-3
j_gene: TRBJ2-1
abundance: NA
CDR3nt: TGTGCCAGCAGCGTGACTAGCGGGGGGCGACGGGAGCAGTTCTTC
CDR3aa: CASSVTSGGRREQFF

d_gene: NA
v_gene: TRBV7-8
j_gene: TRBJ1-4
abundance: NA
CDR3nt: TGTGCCAGCAGCTTAGGGTCGGCAGGGGAAAAACTGTTTTTT
CDR3aa: CASSLGSAGEKLFF

d_gene: NA
v_gene: TRBV19
j_gene: TRBJ1-5
abundance: few
CDR3nt: TGTGCCAGTAGTATGGGGCCATACCCGAATCAGCCCCAGCATTTT
CDR3aa: CASSMGPYPNQPQHF

d_gene: NA
v_gene: TRBV4-1
j_gene: TRBJ2-7
abundance: once
CDR3nt: TGCGCCAGCAGCCAAGCATCAGCAATCCCTAGGGAGCAGTACTTC
CDR3aa: CASSQASAIPREQYF

d_gene: NA
v_gene: TRBV7-6
j_gene: TRBJ2-7
abundance: NA
CDR3nt: TGTGCCAGCAGCCAAATGGACAGTTTCGTCTACGAGCAGTACTTC
CDR3aa: CASSQMDSFVYEQYF

d_gene: TRBD2
v_gene: TRBV18
j_gene: TRBJ2-1
abundance: NA
CDR3nt: TGTGCCAGCTCACCAGCGACTAGCGGGGGCACCTACAATGAGCAGTTCTTC
CDR3aa: CASSPATSGGTYNEQFF

d_gene: TRBD2
v_gene: TRBV29-1
j_gene: TRBJ2-3
abundance: NA
CDR3nt: TGCAGCGCCCGCTCCTGGACTAGCGCTAGCACAGATACGCAGTATTTT
CDR3aa: CSARSWTSASTDTQYF

d_gene: NA
v_gene: TRBV5-4
j_gene: TRBJ2-7
abundance: NA
CDR3nt: TGTGCCAGCAGCCTGCTCAGCGGCGAGCAGTACTTC
CDR3aa: CASSLLSGEQYF

d_gene: TRBD1
v_gene: TRBV2
j_gene: TRBJ1-2
abundance: NA
CDR3nt: TGTGCCAGCGGGACAGAAGGTTTCTATGGCTACACCTTC
CDR3aa: CASGTEGFYGYTF

d_gene: NA
v_gene: TRBV19
j_gene: TRBJ1-3
abundance: once
CDR3nt: TGTGCCAGTAGTCCATCCTACCGGGACACAGGAAACACCATATATTTT
CDR3aa: CASSPSYRDTGNTIYF

d_gene: TRBD1
v_gene: TRBV6-7
j_gene: TRBJ1-3
abundance: NA
CDR3nt: TGTGCCAGGCGGGGACAGCACTCTGGAAACACCATATATTTT
CDR3aa: CARRGQHSGNTIYF

d_gene: TRBD2
v_gene: TRBV7-8
j_gene: TRBJ2-7
abundance: NA
CDR3nt: TGTGCCAGCAGCAGGAAAGCGGGACTAGCGGTATACGAGCAGTACTTC
CDR3aa: CASSRKAGLAVYEQYF

d_gene: NA
v_gene: TRBV4-3
j_gene: TRBJ1-1
abundance: few
CDR3nt: TGCGCCAGCAGCCGGGACACCTGGGGGACTGAAGCTTTCTTT
CDR3aa: CASSRDTWGTEAFF

d_gene: NA
v_gene: TRBV7-2
j_gene: TRBJ1-6
abundance: NA
CDR3nt: TGTGCCAGCAACGGACAGTCAAGCTCCTATAATTCACCCCTCCACTTT
CDR3aa: CASNGQSSSYNSPLHF

d_gene: NA
v_gene: TRBV18
j_gene: TRBJ2-3
abundance: NA
CDR3nt: TGTGCCAGCTCACCTCCTCTAGTTTCCGCAGATACGCAGTATTTT
CDR3aa: CASSPPLVSADTQYF

d_gene: TRBD1
v_gene: TRBV7-3
j_gene: TRBJ1-6
abundance: once
CDR3nt: TGTGCCAGCTCACCGGGACAGGGGCGACTGTCGGGCAATTCACCCCTCCACTTT
CDR3aa: CASSPGQGRLSGNSPLHF

d_gene: NA
v_gene: TRBV4-3
j_gene: TRBJ1-4
abundance: NA
CDR3nt: TGCGCCAGCAGCCAAGATCGAATGGGCTCCTCCGCAACTAATGAAAAACTGTTTTTT
CDR3aa: CASSQDRMGSSATNEKLFF

d_gene: NA
v_gene: TRBV4-1
j_gene: TRBJ1-5
abundance: NA
CDR3nt: TGCGCCAGCAGCCAAGGGCAGTTTCTTAATCAGCCCCAGCATTTT
CDR3aa: CASSQGQFLNQPQHF

d_gene: NA
v_gene: TRBV6-5
j_gene: TRBJ1-2
abundance: NA
CDR3nt: TGTGCCAGCAGTTACGGGGCAGACTATGGCTACACCTTC
CDR3aa: CASSYGADYGYTF

d_gene: TRBD2
v_gene: TRBV7-9
j_gene: TRBJ2-1
abundance: NA
CDR3nt: TGTGCCAGCAGCCGACTCGGTAGCGGGGGCTCCGGGGAGCAGTTCTTC
CDR3aa: CASSRLGSGGSGEQFF

d_gene: NA
v_gene: TRBV7-6
j_gene: TRBJ2-7
abundance: once
CDR3nt: TGTGCCAGCAGCCTGAGGAGGGACGAGCAGTACTTC
CDR3aa: CASSLRRDEQYF

d_gene: NA
v_gene: TRBV5-6
j_gene: TRBJ2-4
abundance: NA
CDR3nt: TGTGCCAGCAGCTTGCTCCAGGGAGGAAACATTCAGTACTTC
CDR3aa: CASSLLQGGNIQYF

d_gene: NA
v_gene: TRBV5-6
j_gene: TRBJ2-7
abundance: NA
CDR3nt: TGTGCCAGCAGCTTGGTCGTCGGACAGCCCTACGAGCAGTACTTC
CDR3aa: CASSLVVGQPYEQYF

d_gene: TRBD2
v_gene: TRBV4-3
j_gene: TRBJ2-3
abundance: few
CDR3nt: TGCGCCAGCAGCCGGGGGACTAGCGGGAGTGCAGATACGCAGTATTTT
CDR3aa: CASSRGTSGSADTQYF

d_gene: NA
v_gene: TRBV7-9
j_gene: TRBJ1-4
abundance: NA
CDR3nt: TGTGCCAGCAGCCCTGGACAGAGGTGGGAAAAACTGTTTTTT
CDR3aa: CASSPGQRWEKLFF

d_gene: TRBD2
v_gene: TRBV2
j_gene: TRBJ2-3
abundance: NA
CDR3nt: TGTGCCAGCAGTGGCCAACTAGCGGCCACAGATACGCAGTATTTT
CDR3aa: CASSGQLAATDTQYF

d_gene: TRBD2
v_gene: TRBV7-2
j_gene: TRBJ2-2
abundance: NA
CDR3nt: TGTGCCAGCAGCTTAGTGGTCGGGGGGGAGCTCGGGGAGCTGTTTTTT
CDR3aa: CASSLVVGGELGELFF

d_gene: TRBD1
v_gene: TRBV29-1
j_gene: TRBJ1-1
abundance: NA
CDR3nt: TGCAGCGGGACAGGGCAAAGTAACACTGAAGCTTTCTTT
CDR3aa: CSGTGQSNTEAFF

d_gene: TRBD1
v_gene: TRBV4-1
j_gene: TRBJ1-1
abundance: once
CDR3nt: TGCGCCAGCAGCCATCAAACACAGGGGCCCAGGGAAGCTTTCTTT
CDR3aa: CASSHQTQGPREAFF